This TCR beta chain was documented in a study of low-dose radiotherapy and immunotherapy resistance in tumors. Study summary: Every two weeks patients got nivolumab 240 mg flat dose, plus ipilimumab 1 mg/kg every six weeks, intravenously. Aspirin was taken orally at 300 mg daily by patients, and this continued for four cycles from cycle 1 day 1.

cDNA synthesis used a TRAV/TRBV-specific primer set for both chains. Using a constant-region primer together with a V-primer adapter, TCRs were subjected to 20 to 25 PCR cycles of amplification. A single record per CDR3 protein comes from TCRdb applying MiXCR to the reads. The table records just under 10,000 distinct CDR3 sequences, about 41% of them present only once. The study gave donors nivolumab, ipilimumab, aspirin, low-dose cyclophosphamide and low-dose radiotherapy. Tumors of eligible patients were advanced, solid and lacking tumor-infiltrating lymphocytes. This CDR3 contains 23 residues. V was cut by 5 bases and J by 0 bases, with 32 bases left in between. CDR1 MNHEY and CDR2 SVGEGT come from the germline V gene. This clonotype has more than one count but fewer than ten.

The rearrangement uses TRBV6-2 or TRBV6-3 and TRBJ2-6, with D tentatively TRBD1 (6 bases). The TCR was taken from a human donor with advanced metastatic prostate, ovarian, gallbladder or colorectal cancer (not recorded which). This table probably holds off-target reads from a library built for another chain. CDR3 in amino acids: CASSGPGIGASSGQISGANVLTF. The CDR3 DNA is TGTGCCAGCAGTGGACCTGGAATCGGGGCATCTTCTGGACAGATCTCTGGGGCCAACGTCCTGACTTTC.